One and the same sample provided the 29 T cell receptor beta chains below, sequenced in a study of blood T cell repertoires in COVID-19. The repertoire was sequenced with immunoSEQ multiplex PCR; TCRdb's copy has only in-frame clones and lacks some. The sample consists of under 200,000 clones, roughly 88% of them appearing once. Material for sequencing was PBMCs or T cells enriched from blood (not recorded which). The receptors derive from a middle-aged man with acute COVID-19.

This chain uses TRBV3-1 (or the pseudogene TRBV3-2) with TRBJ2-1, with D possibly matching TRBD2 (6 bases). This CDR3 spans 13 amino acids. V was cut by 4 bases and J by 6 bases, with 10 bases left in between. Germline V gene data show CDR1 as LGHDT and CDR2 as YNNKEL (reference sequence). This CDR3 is CASSPSVPNEQFF. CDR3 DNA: TGTGCCAGCAGCCCTAGCGTTCCCAATGAGCAGTTCTTC.

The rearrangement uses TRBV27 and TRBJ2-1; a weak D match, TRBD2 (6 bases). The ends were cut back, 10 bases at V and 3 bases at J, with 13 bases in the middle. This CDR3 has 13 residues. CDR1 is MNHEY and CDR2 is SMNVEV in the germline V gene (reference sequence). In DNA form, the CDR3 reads TGTGCCACCGGGCGGGATATCTACAATGAGCAGTTCTTC. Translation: CATGRDIYNEQFF.

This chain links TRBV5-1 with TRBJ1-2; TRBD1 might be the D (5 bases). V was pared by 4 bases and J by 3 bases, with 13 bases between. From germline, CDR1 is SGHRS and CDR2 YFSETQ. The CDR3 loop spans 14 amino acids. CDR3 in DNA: TGCGCCAGCAGCGAAAGGACGGGGGACTATGGCTACACCTTC. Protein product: CASSERTGDYGYTF. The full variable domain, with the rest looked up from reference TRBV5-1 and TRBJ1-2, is KAGVTQTPRYLIKTRGQQVTLSCSPISGHRSVSWYQQTPGQGLQFLFEYFSETQRNKGNFPGRFSGRQFSNSRSEMNVSTLELGDSALYLCASSERTGDYGYTFGSGTRLTVV.

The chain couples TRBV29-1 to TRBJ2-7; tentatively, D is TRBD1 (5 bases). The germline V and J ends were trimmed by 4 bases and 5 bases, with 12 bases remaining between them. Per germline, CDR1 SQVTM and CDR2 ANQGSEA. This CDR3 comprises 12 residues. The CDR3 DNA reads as TGCAGCGTTGGGCACAGGTTGCACGAGCAGTACTTC. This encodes CSVGHRLHEQYF.

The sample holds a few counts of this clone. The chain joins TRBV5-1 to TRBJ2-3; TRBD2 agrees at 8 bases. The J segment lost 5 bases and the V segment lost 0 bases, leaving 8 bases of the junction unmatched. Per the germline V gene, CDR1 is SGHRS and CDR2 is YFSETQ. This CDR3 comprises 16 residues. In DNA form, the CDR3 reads TGCGCCAGCAGCTTGGAAAGCGGGAGAGGGGGAGATACGCAGTATTTT. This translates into CASSLESGRGGDTQYF.

The CDR3 bases are TGTGCCTGGAGTGCCAGGCTCTATGGCTACACCTTC. This sequence encodes CAWSARLYGYTF. The chain employs TRBV30 and TRBJ1-2; D is uncertain. Between the trimmed V and J ends, which lost 1 base and 4 bases, there was a span of 7 bases. This CDR3 has 12 amino acids. CDR1 and CDR2 from the germline V gene are GTSNPN and SVGIG (reference sequence). The variable domain in full, completed from reference TRBV30 and TRBJ1-2, reads SQTIHQWPATLVQPVGSPLSLECTVEGTSNPNLYWYRQAAGRGLQLLFYSVGIGQISSEVPQNLSASRPQDRQFILSSKKLLLSDSGFYLCAWSARLYGYTFGSGTRLTVV.

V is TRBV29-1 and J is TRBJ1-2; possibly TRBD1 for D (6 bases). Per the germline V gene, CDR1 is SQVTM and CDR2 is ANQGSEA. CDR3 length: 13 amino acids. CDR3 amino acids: CRTADSSNYGYTF. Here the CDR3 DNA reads TGCAGAACCGCGGACAGCTCCAACTATGGCTACACCTTC.

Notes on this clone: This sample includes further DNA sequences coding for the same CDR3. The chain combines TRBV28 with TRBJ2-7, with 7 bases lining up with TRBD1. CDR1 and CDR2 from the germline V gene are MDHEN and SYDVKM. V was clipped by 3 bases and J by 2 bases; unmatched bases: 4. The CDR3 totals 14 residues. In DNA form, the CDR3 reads TGTGCCAGCAGTTTTTGGGACAGTACCTACGAGCAGTACTTC. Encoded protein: CASSFWDSTYEQYF.

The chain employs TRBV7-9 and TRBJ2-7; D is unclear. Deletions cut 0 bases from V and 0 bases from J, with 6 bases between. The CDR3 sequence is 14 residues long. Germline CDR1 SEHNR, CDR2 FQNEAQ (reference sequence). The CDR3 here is CASSLAYSSYEQYF. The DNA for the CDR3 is TGTGCCAGCAGCTTAGCCTATAGCTCCTACGAGCAGTACTTC.

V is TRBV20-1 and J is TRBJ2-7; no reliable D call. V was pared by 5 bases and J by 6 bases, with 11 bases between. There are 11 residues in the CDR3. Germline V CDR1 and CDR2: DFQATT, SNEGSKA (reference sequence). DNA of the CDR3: TGCAGTGCTGCGAGGAACGGCGAGCAGTACTTC. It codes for CSAARNGEQYF.

DNA for the CDR3: TGTGCCAGTAGTATCGGGGGGAACCCCCTGTTTTTT. Its protein is CASSIGGNPLFF. The V and J genes are TRBV19 and TRBJ1-4, with TRBD1 as a possible D gene (5 bases). This CDR3 has 12 amino acids. From germline, CDR1 is LNHDA and CDR2 SQIVND (reference sequence). V was trimmed by 3 bases and J by 14 bases, leaving 13 bases between them.

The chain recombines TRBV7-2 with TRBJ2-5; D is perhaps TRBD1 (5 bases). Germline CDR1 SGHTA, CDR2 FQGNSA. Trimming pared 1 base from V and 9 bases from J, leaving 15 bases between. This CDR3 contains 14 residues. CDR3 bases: TGTGCCAGCAGCTTAGTGAAGATAGAAGGGGCCCAGTACTTC. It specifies CASSLVKIEGAQYF.

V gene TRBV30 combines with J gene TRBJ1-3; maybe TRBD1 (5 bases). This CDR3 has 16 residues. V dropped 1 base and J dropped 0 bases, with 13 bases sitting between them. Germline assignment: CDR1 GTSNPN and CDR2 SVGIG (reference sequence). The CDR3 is CAWSGSGGSSGNTIYF. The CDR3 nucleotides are TGTGCCTGGAGTGGATCGGGGGGAAGCTCTGGAAACACCATATATTTT.

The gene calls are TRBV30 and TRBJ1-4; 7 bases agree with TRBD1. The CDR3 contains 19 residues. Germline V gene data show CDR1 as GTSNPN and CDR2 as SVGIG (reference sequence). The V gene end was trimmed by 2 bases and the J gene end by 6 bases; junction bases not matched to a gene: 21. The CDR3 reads CAWSPPLRVYRGADEKLFF. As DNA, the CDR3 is TGTGCCTGGAGTCCCCCCTTGCGGGTTTACAGGGGCGCGGATGAAAAACTGTTTTTT.

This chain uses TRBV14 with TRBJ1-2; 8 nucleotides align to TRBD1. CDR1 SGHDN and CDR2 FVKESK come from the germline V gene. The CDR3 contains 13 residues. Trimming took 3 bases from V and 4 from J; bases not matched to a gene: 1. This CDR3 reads CASSQTGAYGYTF. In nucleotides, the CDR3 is TGTGCCAGCAGCCAGACAGGGGCCTATGGCTACACCTTC.

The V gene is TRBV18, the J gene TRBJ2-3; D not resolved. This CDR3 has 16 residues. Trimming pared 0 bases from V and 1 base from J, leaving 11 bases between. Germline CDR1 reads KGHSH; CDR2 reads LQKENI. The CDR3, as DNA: TGTGCCAGCTCACCACCGCAAACTGGAGGCACAGATACGCAGTATTTT. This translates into CASSPPQTGGTDTQYF.

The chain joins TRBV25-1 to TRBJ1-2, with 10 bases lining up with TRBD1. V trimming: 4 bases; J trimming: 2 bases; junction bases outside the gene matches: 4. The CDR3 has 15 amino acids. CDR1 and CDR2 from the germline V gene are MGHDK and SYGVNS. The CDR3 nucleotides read TGTGCCAGCAGTGCATTGGACAGGGGGAACTATGGCTACACCTTC. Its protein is CASSALDRGNYGYTF.

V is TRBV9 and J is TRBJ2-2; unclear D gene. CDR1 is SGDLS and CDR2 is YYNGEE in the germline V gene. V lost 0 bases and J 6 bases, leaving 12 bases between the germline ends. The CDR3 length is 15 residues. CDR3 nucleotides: TGTGCCAGCAGCGTAGCCCCAGACGGGTCCGGGGAGCTGTTTTTT. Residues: CASSVAPDGSGELFF.

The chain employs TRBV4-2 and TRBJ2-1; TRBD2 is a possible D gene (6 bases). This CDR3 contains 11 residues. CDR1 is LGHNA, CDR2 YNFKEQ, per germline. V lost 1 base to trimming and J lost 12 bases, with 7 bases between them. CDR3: CASSQGDWQFF. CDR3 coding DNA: TGTGCCAGCAGCCAAGGGGACTGGCAGTTCTTC.

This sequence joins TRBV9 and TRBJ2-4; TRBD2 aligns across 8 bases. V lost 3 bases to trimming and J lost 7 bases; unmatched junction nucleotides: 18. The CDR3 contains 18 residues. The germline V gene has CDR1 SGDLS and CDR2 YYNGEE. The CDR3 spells CASSGGPSAGESANIQYF. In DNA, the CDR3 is TGTGCCAGCAGCGGAGGACCATCAGCGGGAGAGTCGGCGAACATTCAGTACTTC.

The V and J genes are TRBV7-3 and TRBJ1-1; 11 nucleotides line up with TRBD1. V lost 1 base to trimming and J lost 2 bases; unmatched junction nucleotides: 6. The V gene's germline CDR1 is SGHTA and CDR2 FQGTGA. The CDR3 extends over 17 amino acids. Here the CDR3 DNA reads TGTGCCAGCAGCTTAAATCTCCGGACAGGGGGCAACACTGAAGCTTTCTTT. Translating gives CASSLNLRTGGNTEAFF.

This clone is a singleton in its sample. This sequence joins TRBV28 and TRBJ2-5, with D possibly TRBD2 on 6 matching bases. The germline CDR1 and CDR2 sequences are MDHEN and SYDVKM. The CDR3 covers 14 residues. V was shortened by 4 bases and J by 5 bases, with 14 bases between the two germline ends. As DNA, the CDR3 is TGTGCCAGCAGTTCCGCCGGGAGAAGGGAGACCCAGTACTTC. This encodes CASSSAGRRETQYF.

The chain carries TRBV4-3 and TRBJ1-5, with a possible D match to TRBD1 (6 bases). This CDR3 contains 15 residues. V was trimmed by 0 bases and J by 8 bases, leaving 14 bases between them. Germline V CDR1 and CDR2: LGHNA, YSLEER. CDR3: CASSQEIGQLKPQHF. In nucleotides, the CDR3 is TGCGCCAGCAGCCAAGAAATCGGACAGCTCAAGCCCCAGCATTTT.

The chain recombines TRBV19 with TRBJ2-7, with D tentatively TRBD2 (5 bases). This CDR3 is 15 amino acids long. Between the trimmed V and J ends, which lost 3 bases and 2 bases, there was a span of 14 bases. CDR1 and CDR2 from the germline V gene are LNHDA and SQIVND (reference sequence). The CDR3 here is CASSILGGWAYEQYF. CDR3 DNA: TGTGCCAGTAGTATTCTAGGCGGGTGGGCCTACGAGCAGTACTTC.

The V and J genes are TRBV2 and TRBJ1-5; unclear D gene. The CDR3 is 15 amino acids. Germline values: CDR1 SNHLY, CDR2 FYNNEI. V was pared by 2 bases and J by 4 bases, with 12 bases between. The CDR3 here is CASSELDRLNQPQHF. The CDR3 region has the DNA TGTGCCAGCAGTGAATTGGACCGACTAAATCAGCCCCAGCATTTT.

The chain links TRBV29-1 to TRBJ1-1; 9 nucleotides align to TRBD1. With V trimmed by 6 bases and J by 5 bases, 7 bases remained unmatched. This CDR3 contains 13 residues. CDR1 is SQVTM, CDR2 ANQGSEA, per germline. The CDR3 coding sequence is TGCAGCGTGCTGGGACAGGGTGGTACTGAAGCTTTCTTT. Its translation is CSVLGQGGTEAFF.

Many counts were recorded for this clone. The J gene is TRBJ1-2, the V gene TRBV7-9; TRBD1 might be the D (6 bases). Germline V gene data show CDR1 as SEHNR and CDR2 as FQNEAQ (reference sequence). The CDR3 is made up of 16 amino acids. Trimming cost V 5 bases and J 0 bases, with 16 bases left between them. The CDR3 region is CASSQTGATSNYGYTF. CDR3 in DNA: TGTGCCAGCAGCCAGACAGGAGCAACCTCTAACTATGGCTACACCTTC.

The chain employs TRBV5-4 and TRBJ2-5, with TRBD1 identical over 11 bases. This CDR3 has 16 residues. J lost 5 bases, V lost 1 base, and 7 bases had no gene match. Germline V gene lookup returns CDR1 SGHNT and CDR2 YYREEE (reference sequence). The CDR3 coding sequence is TGTGCCAGCAGCTTGAGGACAGGGGGCATGTTGGAGACCCAGTACTTC. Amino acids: CASSLRTGGMLETQYF.

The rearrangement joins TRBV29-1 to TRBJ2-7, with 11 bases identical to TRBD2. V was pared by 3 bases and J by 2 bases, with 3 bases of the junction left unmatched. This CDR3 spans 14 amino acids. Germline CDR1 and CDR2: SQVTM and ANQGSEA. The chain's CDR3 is CSVDTSGSAYEQYF. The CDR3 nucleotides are TGCAGCGTTGATACTAGCGGGAGTGCCTACGAGCAGTACTTC.